The 12 T cell receptor beta chains presented below share a single source sample, sequenced in a study of shared clonotypes between healthy human individuals. The repertoire was sequenced with immunoSEQ multiplex PCR; TCRdb's copy has only in-frame clones and lacks some. The sample consists of about 380,000 clones, about 96% of them appearing once. Sequencing was carried out using memory CD8+ T cells sorted from blood. Regarding subset: CD45RO+ cells pooled with CCR7-negative TemRA cells. Every receptor here comes from a man aged 25 to 40 in good health.

This clone was found once. The chain joins TRBV11-2 to TRBJ2-3, with 15 bases lining up with TRBD2. The CDR3 has 16 residues. The ends lost 5 bases at V and 5 bases at J; junction bases unmatched: 5. Germline V gene data show CDR1 as SGHAT and CDR2 as FQNNGV. This CDR3 reads CASSPVGLAGGDTQYF. In nucleotides, the CDR3 is TGTGCCAGCAGCCCAGTGGGACTAGCGGGAGGAGATACGCAGTATTTT. The full variable domain, completed using reference TRBV11-2 and TRBJ2-3, is EAGVAQSPRYKIIEKRQSVAFWCNPISGHATLYWYQQILGQGPKLLIQFQNNGVVDDSQLPKDRFSAERLKGVDSTLKIQPAKLEDSAVYLCASSPVGLAGGDTQYFGPGTRLTVL.

CDR3 amino acids: CASSPARGWGGEQFF. As DNA, the CDR3 is TGTGCCAGCAGCCCGGCTAGGGGGTGGGGCGGTGAGCAGTTCTTC. The genes are TRBV7-9 and TRBJ2-1, with a weak D call TRBD1 (6 bases). CDR3 length: 15 amino acids. The V end lost 5 bases, the J end lost 9 bases, and 20 bases lay between the germline ends. Germline V gene sequence: CDR1 SEHNR, CDR2 FQNEAQ (reference sequence).

V and J are TRBV5-6 and TRBJ1-6; D gene uncertain. Germline V gene lookup returns CDR1 SGHDT and CDR2 YYEEEE. The CDR3 spans 16 residues. Trimming left V 2 bases short and J 4 bases short, with 13 bases between. Here the CDR3 DNA reads TGTGCCAGCAGCTTCCTCCAGGACCATTATAATTCACCCCTCCACTTT. It translates to CASSFLQDHYNSPLHF.

V is TRBV6-5 and J is TRBJ2-2; D gene uncertain. CDR1 is MNHEY, CDR2 SVGAGI, per germline. V was cut by 7 bases and J by 6 bases, with 15 bases left in between. The CDR3 is made up of 14 amino acids. The CDR3 sequence: CASTQTEYPGELFF. DNA of the CDR3: TGTGCCAGCACCCAAACAGAGTACCCCGGGGAGCTGTTTTTT.

The table lists this clone with a count of one. This chain connects TRBV6-5 to TRBJ2-7, with 8 positions matching TRBD2. CDR3 length: 15 residues. V lost 7 bases and J lost 1; bases outside the gene matches: 9. Germline V lookup: CDR1 MNHEY, CDR2 SVGAGI. In DNA form, the CDR3 reads TGTGCCAGCAAGAATGAGCGGGGGCCATCCTACGAGCAGTACTTC. As protein: CASKNERGPSYEQYF.

V gene TRBV6-5 combines with J gene TRBJ1-5, with a tentative D call TRBD1 (5 bases). This CDR3 comprises 16 residues. The germline CDR1 and CDR2 sequences are MNHEY and SVGAGI. V gave up 2 bases and J gave up 0 bases, with 11 bases separating them. The CDR3 DNA follows: TGTGCCAGCAGTTACGGGGCCATTATTAGCAATCAGCCCCAGCATTTT. Translation gives CASSYGAIISNQPQHF.

V gene TRBV29-1 combines with J gene TRBJ1-6, with a tentative D call TRBD1 (6 bases). V lost 5 bases to trimming and J lost 5 bases, with 10 bases between them. Per the germline V gene, CDR1 is SQVTM and CDR2 is ANQGSEA. The CDR3 is made up of 13 amino acids. The CDR3 region has the DNA TGCAGCGTTCTCACAGGGAATAATTCACCCCTCCACTTT. It codes for CSVLTGNNSPLHF.

The CDR3: CASSDRHQNTEAFF. In DNA, the CDR3 is TGTGCCAGCAGTGATCGACACCAAAACACTGAAGCTTTCTTT. The chain has TRBV2 and TRBJ1-1; no clear D. The germline gives CDR1 SNHLY, CDR2 FYNNEI. V was trimmed by 3 bases and J by 2 bases, leaving 10 bases between them. The CDR3 has 14 amino acids. The entire variable domain, with the rest obtained from reference TRBV2 and TRBJ1-1, is as follows: EPEVTQTPSHQVTQMGQEVILRCVPISNHLYFYWYRQILGQKVEFLVSFYNNEISEKSEIFDDQFSVERPDGSNFTLKIRSTKLEDSAMYFCASSDRHQNTEAFFGQGTRLTVV.

The chain uses TRBV11-2 and TRBJ2-7; 15 bases map to TRBD2. From germline, CDR1 is SGHAT and CDR2 FQNNGV. V lost 8 bases, J lost 6 bases, and 5 bases stayed unmatched. The CDR3 spans 14 residues. As DNA, the CDR3 is TGTGCCAGCTGCTGGGGACTAGCGGGAGGCGAGCAGTACTTC. The encoded protein is CASCWGLAGGEQYF.

The chain links TRBV6-5 to TRBJ2-7; 11 positions match TRBD2. V dropped 4 bases and J dropped 3; count of bases not matched to a gene: 8. Germline-derived CDR1 and CDR2 are MNHEY and SVGAGI. The CDR3 covers 16 residues. CDR3 sequence (DNA): TGTGCCAGCAGTTTGCACTGGCTAGCGGGAGGCTACGAGCAGTACTTC. Translating it yields CASSLHWLAGGYEQYF.

This chain joins TRBV15 and TRBJ2-4, with D possibly TRBD2 on 5 matching bases. CDR3 length: 11 residues. Germline V gene sequence: CDR1 LNHNV, CDR2 YYDKDF (reference sequence). Trimming took 2 bases from V and 14 from J, leaving 10 bases between them. The CDR3 reads CATSRPPGKYF. The DNA of the CDR3 is TGTGCCACCAGCAGACCTCCCGGGAAGTACTTC. Combining the CDR3 with reference TRBV15 and TRBJ2-4 gives the whole variable domain DAMVIQNPRYQVTQFGKPVTLSCSQTLNHNVMYWYQQKSSQAPKLLFHYYDKDFNNEADTPDNFQSRRPNTSFCFLDIRSPGLGDTAMYLCATSRPPGKYFGAGTRLSVL.

This chain joins TRBV5-1 and TRBJ1-1, with TRBD1 matching over 10 bases. The germline CDR1 and CDR2 sequences are SGHRS and YFSETQ. The CDR3 runs 14 residues. Trimming cost V 4 bases and J 4 bases; bases outside gene matches: 4. CDR3 sequence reads: CASSPDRGVTEAFF. The CDR3 bases are TGCGCCAGCAGCCCGGACAGGGGGGTCACTGAAGCTTTCTTT.